This TCR beta chain was recovered during a study of blood T cell repertoires in COVID-19. In the study overall: Acute-phase and convalescent COVID-19 samples originated in the United States, Italy and Spain.

Trimming took off 6 bases at V and 1 base at J, with 9 bases between the two ends. This CDR3 has 13 amino acids. Sequencing used immunoSEQ multiplex PCR; TCRdb keeps in-frame clones, though not all of them. Altogether 70,000 to 90,000 clones are present, roughly 85% being singletons, with the ten largest covering 8% to 10%. Seattle-derived patients entered the study during active infection and were followed longitudinally. This sequence was found in a man aged 50-60 years with COVID-19, enrolled during active disease. Sequencing input: peripheral blood. This chain joins TRBV12-3 or TRBV12-4 and TRBJ1-1; D gene uncertain. As DNA, the CDR3 is TGTGCCAGCAGGATTGGAGAGAACACTGAAGCTTTCTTT. Translating gives CASRIGENTEAFF.